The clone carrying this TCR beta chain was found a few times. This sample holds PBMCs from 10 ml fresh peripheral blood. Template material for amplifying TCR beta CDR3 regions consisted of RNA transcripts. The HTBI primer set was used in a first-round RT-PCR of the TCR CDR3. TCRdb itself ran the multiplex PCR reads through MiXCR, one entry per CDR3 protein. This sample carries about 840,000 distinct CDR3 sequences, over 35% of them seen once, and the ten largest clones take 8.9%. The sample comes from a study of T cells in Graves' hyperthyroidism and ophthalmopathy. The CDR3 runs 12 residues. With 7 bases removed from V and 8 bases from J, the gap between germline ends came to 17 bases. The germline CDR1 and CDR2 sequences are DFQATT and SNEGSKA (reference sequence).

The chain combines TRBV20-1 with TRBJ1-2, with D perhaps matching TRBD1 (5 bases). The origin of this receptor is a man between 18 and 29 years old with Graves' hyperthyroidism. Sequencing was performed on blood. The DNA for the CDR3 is TGCAGTGGGGGGACGGGTTCCACGGGCTACACCTTC. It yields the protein CSGGTGSTGYTF.